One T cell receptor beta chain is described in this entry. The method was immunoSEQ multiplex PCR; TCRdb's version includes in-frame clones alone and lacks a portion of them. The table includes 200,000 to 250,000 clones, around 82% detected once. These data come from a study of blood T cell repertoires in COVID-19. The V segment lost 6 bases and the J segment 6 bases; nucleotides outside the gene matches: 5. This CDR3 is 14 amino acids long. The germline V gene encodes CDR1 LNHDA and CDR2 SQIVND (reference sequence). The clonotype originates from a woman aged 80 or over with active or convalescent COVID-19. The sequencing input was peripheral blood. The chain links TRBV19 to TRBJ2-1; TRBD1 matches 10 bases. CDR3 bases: TGTGCCAGTAGCCGGGACAGGGGTGGCAATGAGCAGTTCTTC. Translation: CASSRDRGGNEQFF.